The clone carrying this T cell receptor (beta chain) was seen once. This sample is drawn from a study of control samples from healthy donors and cancer patients. The CDR3 has 13 residues. Germline V CDR1 and CDR2: LGHNT, FRNRAP. Trimming left V 3 bases short and J 4 bases short, with 9 bases between. The assay was immunoSEQ multiplex PCR, and TCRdb's table has in-frame clones only and misses some. The repertoire holds 100,000 or so clones, around 89% seen once, with 7.8% in the top ten. The receptor comes from a man under 40 in good health. The sequenced sample consisted of blood. The chain joins TRBV12-5 to TRBJ1-1; D unresolved. The CDR3 coding sequence is TGTGCTAGTGGTTTTTCTGGGGTCACTGAAGCTTTCTTT. It codes for CASGFSGVTEAFF. The full variable domain, rest sourced from reference TRBV12-5 and TRBJ1-1, is DARVTQTPRHKVTEMGQEVTMRCQPILGHNTVFWYRQTMMQGLELLAYFRNRAPLDDSGMPKDRFSAEMPDATLATLKIQPSEPRDSAVYFCASGFSGVTEAFFGQGTRLTVV.